The clone carrying this TCR beta chain was recorded a few times. Both TCR beta VDJ combination and CDR3 sequence profiling were carried out. Genomic DNA was the template for this profiling. TCRdb redid the calling of the reads with MiXCR, one entry per CDR3 protein. In the table there are about 190,000 distinct CDR3 sequences, under 70% of which are singletons. These data are taken from a study of CD8+CD57+ T cells in acquired aplastic anemia. Study-wide background: When averaged, DNA from sorted CD4+ and CD8+ cells came to approximately 3.2 ug.

The J segment lost 10 bases and the V segment lost 5 bases, leaving 6 bases of the junction unmatched. The CDR3 loop spans 15 amino acids. Germline V gives CDR1 LGHDT, CDR2 YNNKEL (reference sequence). The source of this sequence is a human donor with severe aplastic anemia or a healthy control (not recorded which). The V gene is TRBV3-1, the J gene TRBJ1-6; 12 nucleotides align to TRBD1. Sequencing input: sorted CD4+, CD8+, or CD8+CD57+ T cells (not recorded which) from PBMCs. The CDR3 loop reads CASSTWDRGRSPLHF. DNA for the CDR3: TGTGCCAGCAGCACCTGGGACAGGGGGCGGTCACCCCTCCACTTT.